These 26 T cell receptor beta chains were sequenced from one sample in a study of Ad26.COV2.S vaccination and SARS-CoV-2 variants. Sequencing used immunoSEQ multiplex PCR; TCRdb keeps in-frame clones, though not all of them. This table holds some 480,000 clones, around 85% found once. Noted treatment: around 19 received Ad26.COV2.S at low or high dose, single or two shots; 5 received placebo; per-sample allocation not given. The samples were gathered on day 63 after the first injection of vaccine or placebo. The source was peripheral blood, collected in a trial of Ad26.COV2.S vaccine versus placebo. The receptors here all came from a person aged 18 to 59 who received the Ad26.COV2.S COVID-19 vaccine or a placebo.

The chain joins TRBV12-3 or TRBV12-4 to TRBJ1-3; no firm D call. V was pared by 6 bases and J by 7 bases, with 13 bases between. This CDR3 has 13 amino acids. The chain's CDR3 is CASRYLGGNTIYF. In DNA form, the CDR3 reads TGTGCCAGCAGATATTTAGGTGGGAACACCATATATTTT.

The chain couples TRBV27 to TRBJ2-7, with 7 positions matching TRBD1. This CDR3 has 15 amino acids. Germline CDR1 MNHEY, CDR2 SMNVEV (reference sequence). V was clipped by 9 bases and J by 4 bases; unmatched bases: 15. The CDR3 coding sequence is TGTGCCAGTACTCGGGCCGGGACAGCCATATACGAGCAGTACTTC. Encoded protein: CASTRAGTAIYEQYF.

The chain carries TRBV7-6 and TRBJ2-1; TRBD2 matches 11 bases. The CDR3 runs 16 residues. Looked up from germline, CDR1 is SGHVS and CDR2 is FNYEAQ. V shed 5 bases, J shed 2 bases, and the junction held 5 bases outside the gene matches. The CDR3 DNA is TGTGCCAGCAGCCCGGGACTAGCGGAAACCTACAATGAGCAGTTCTTC. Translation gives CASSPGLAETYNEQFF.

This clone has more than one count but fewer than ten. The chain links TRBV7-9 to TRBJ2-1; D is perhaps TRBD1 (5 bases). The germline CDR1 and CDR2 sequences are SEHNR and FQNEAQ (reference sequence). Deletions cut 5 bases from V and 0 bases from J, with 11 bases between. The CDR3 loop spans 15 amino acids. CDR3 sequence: CASSPPGISYNEQFF. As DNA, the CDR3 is TGTGCCAGCAGCCCCCCAGGGATCTCCTACAATGAGCAGTTCTTC.

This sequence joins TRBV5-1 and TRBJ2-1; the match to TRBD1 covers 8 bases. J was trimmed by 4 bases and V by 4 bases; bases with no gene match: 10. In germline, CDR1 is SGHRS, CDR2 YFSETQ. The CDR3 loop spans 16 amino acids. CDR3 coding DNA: TGCGCCAGCAGCAGATGGGGGGACAGGCTGTACAATGAGCAGTTCTTC. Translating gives CASSRWGDRLYNEQFF. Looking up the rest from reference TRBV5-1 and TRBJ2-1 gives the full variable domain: KAGVTQTPRYLIKTRGQQVTLSCSPISGHRSVSWYQQTPGQGLQFLFEYFSETQRNKGNFPGRFSGRQFSNSRSEMNVSTLELGDSALYLCASSRWGDRLYNEQFFGPGTRLTVL.

CDR3 in DNA: TGTGCCAGTCTCGGGAGGGCCAAAAACATTCAGTACTTC. Translation: CASLGRAKNIQYF. The chain links TRBV19 to TRBJ2-4, with 7 bases that match TRBD2. CDR3 length: 13 residues. Per germline, CDR1 LNHDA and CDR2 SQIVND (reference sequence). Germline trimming cut 8 bases from V and 1 base from J; bases unmatched to any gene: 2.

CDR3: CASSPEGRFNEKLFF. The CDR3 nucleotides are TGTGCCAGCAGCCCCGAGGGCCGCTTTAATGAAAAACTGTTTTTT. The gene calls are TRBV11-2 and TRBJ1-4; no reliable D call. Germline V gene sequence: CDR1 SGHAT, CDR2 FQNNGV. This CDR3 contains 15 residues. Trimming removed 5 bases at V and 4 bases at J, with 14 bases between.

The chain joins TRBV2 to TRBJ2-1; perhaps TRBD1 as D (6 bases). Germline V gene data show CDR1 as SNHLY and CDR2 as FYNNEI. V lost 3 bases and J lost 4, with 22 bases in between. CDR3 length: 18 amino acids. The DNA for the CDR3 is TGTGCCAGCAGTGATCCTGGTACTAGGACAGTCTTATACAATGAGCAGTTCTTC. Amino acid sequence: CASSDPGTRTVLYNEQFF.

The CDR3 is CASSRTGAGTGELFF. The CDR3 region has the DNA TGTGCCAGCAGCCGGACAGGGGCCGGCACCGGGGAGCTGTTTTTT. V is TRBV7-6 and J is TRBJ2-2; 9 nucleotides match TRBD1. The germline V gene has CDR1 SGHVS and CDR2 FNYEAQ. The CDR3 is 15 amino acids. J lost 4 bases, V lost 5 bases, and 5 bases had no gene match. Filled out from reference TRBV7-6 and TRBJ2-2, the complete variable domain reads GAGVSQSPRYKVTKRGQDVALRCDPISGHVSLYWYRQALGQGPEFLTYFNYEAQQDKSGLPNDRFSAERPEGSISTLTIQRTEQRDSAMYRCASSRTGAGTGELFFGEGSRLTVL.

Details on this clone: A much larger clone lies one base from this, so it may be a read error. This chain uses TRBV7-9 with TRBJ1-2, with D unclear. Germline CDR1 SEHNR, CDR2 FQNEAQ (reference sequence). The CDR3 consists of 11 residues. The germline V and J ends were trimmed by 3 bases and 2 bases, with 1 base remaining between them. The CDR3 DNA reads TGTGCCAGCAGCTTGAACTATGGCTACACCTTC. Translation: CASSLNYGYTF.

The CDR3 nucleotides read TGTGCCAGCAGGCGACAGGGTGGGGCCGAGCAGTACTTC. Translated, it gives CASRRQGGAEQYF. The chain recombines TRBV28 with TRBJ2-7; 7 bases fit TRBD1. Losses at the gene ends were 6 bases for V and 6 bases for J; bases not matched to a gene: 8. The CDR3 is 13 amino acids. Germline V lookup: CDR1 MDHEN, CDR2 SYDVKM.

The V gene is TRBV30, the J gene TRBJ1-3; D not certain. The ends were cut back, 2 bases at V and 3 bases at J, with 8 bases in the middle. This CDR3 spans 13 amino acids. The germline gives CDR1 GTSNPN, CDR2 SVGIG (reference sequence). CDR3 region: CAWSPGYGNTIYF. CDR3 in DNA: TGTGCCTGGAGTCCAGGTTATGGAAACACCATATATTTT. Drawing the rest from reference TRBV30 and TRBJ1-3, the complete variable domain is SQTIHQWPATLVQPVGSPLSLECTVEGTSNPNLYWYRQAAGRGLQLLFYSVGIGQISSEVPQNLSASRPQDRQFILSSKKLLLSDSGFYLCAWSPGYGNTIYFGEGSWLTVV.

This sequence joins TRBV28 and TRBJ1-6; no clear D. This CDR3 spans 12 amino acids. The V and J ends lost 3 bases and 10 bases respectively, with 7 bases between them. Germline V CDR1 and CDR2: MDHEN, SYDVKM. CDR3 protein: CASSFRGSPLHF. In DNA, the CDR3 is TGTGCCAGCAGTTTCCGAGGGTCACCCCTCCACTTT.

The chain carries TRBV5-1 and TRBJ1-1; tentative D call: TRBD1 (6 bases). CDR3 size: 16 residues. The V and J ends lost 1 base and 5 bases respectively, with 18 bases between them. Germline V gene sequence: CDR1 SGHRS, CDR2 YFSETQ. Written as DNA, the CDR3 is TGCGCCAGCAGCTTGTGGGACGCAGGGAGGGGGACTGAAGCTTTCTTT. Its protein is CASSLWDAGRGTEAFF. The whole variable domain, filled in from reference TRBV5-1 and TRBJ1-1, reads KAGVTQTPRYLIKTRGQQVTLSCSPISGHRSVSWYQQTPGQGLQFLFEYFSETQRNKGNFPGRFSGRQFSNSRSEMNVSTLELGDSALYLCASSLWDAGRGTEAFFGQGTRLTVV.

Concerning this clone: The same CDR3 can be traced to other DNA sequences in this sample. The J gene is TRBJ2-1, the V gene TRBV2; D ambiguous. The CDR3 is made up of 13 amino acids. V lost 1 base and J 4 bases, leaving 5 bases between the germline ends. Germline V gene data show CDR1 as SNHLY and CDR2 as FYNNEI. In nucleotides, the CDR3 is TGTGCCAGCAGTGAAGTCCCGTACAATGAGCAGTTCTTC. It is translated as CASSEVPYNEQFF.

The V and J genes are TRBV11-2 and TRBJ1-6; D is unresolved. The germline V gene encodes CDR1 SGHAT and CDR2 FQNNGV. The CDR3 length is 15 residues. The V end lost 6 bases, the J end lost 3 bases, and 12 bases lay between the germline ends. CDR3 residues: CASSPEGFYNSPLHF. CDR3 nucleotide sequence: TGTGCCAGCAGTCCAGAGGGCTTCTATAATTCACCCCTCCACTTT.

The CDR3: CASSYGTDYGYTF. In nucleotides, the CDR3 is TGTGCCAGCAGCTACGGGACAGACTATGGCTACACCTTC. This rearrangement joins TRBV3-1 (or the pseudogene TRBV3-2) to TRBJ1-2; 7 nucleotides align to TRBD1. J lost 3 bases, V lost 5 bases, and 3 bases had no gene match. CDR1 is LGHDT and CDR2 is YNNKEL in the germline V gene (reference sequence). The CDR3 spans 13 residues.

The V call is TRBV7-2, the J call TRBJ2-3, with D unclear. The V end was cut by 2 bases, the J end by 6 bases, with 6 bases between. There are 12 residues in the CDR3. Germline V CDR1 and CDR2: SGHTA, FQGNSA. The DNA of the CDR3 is TGTGCCAGCAGCTTAAGCTCTGATACGCAGTATTTT. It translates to CASSLSSDTQYF.

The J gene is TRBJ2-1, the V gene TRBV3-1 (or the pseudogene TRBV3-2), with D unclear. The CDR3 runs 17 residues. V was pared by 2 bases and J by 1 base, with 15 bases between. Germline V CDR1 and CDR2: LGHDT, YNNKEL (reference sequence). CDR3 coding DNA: TGTGCCAGCAGCCAAACTGTGACTTCCGGATCCTACAATGAGCAGTTCTTC. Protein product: CASSQTVTSGSYNEQFF.

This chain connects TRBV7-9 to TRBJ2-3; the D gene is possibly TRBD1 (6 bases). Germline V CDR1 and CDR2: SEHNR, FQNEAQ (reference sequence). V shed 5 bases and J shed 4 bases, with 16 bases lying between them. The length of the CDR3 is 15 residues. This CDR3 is CASSPPQGTADTQYF. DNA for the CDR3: TGTGCCAGCAGCCCCCCCCAGGGGACGGCAGATACGCAGTATTTT.

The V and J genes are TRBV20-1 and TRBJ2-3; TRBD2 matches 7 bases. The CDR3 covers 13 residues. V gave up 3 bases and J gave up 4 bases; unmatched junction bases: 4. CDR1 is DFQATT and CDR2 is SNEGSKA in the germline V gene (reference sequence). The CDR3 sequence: CSASPGGPDTQYF. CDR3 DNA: TGCAGTGCTAGTCCGGGGGGACCAGATACGCAGTATTTT.

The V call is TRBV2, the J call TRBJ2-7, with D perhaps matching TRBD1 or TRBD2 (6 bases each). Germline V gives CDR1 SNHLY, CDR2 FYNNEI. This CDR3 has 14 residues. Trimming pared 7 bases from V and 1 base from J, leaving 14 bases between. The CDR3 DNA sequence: TGTGCCAGCACACAGGGAGGACAGTCCTACGAGCAGTACTTC. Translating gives CASTQGGQSYEQYF.

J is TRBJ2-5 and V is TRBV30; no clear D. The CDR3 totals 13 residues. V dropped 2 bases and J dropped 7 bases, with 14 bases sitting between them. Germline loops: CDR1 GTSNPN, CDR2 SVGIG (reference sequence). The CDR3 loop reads CAWSLTPRGTQYF. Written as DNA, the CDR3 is TGTGCCTGGAGTCTTACACCCCGTGGGACCCAGTACTTC.

The CDR3 loop is CASSSRTGLHEQFF. CDR3 sequence (DNA): TGTGCCAGCAGTTCCAGGACAGGGTTACATGAGCAGTTCTTC. The V call is TRBV27, the J call TRBJ2-1, with 8 bases lining up with TRBD1. Looked up from germline, CDR1 is MNHEY and CDR2 is SMNVEV (reference sequence). The CDR3 is made up of 14 amino acids. Trimming at V came to 4 bases and at J to 8 bases, leaving 7 bases not matched to a gene.

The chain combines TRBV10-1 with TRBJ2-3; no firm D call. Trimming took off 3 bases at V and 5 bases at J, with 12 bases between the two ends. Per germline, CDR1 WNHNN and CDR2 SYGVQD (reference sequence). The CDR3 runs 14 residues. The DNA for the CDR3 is TGCGCCAGCAGTGATTCCCGGACGGAAGATACGCAGTATTTT. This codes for CASSDSRTEDTQYF.

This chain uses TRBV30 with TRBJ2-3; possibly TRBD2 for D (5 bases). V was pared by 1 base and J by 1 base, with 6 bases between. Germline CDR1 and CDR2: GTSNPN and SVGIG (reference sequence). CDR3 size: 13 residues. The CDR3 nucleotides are TGTGCCTGGAGTGGGGGAGGCACAGATACGCAGTATTTT. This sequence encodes CAWSGGGTDTQYF.